Following are 8 T cell receptor beta chains from one sample sequenced in a study of blood T cell repertoires in COVID-19. This table comes from immunoSEQ multiplex PCR, and its TCRdb copy is limited to in-frame clones, with some not included. Altogether tens of thousands of clones are present, roughly 82% being singletons, with the ten largest covering about 16%. The sample taken for sequencing was peripheral blood. The source of these receptors is a man aged 80 or over with active COVID-19.

The chain has TRBV19 and TRBJ2-2, with TRBD1 matching over 8 bases. In germline, CDR1 is LNHDA, CDR2 SQIVND (reference sequence). V shed 5 bases and J 4 bases; nucleotides not matched to a gene: 6. The CDR3 length is 15 residues. Written as DNA, the CDR3 is TGTGCCAGTAGTCCCGGGACAGGAGGCACCGGGGAGCTGTTTTTT. Encoded protein: CASSPGTGGTGELFF.

The chain carries TRBV4-3 and TRBJ1-1, with D perhaps TRBD1 (6 bases). This CDR3 region has 16 residues. In germline, CDR1 is LGHNA, CDR2 YSLEER. V was trimmed by 8 bases and J by 0 bases, leaving 19 bases between them. CDR3 protein: CASLKDTGHVNTEAFF. CDR3 nucleotide sequence: TGCGCCAGCTTAAAAGATACGGGACACGTGAACACTGAAGCTTTCTTT.

The rearrangement uses TRBV5-4 and TRBJ2-6, with 8 bases matching TRBD1. The CDR3 has 19 amino acids. Germline V gene lookup returns CDR1 SGHNT and CDR2 YYREEE (reference sequence). J was trimmed by 0 bases and V by 4 bases; bases with no gene match: 12. The CDR3 DNA reads TGTGCCAGCAGCGACCGGGACAGGCCAACTGTCTCTGGGGCCAACGTCCTGACTTTC. Its translation is CASSDRDRPTVSGANVLTF.

A single count supports this clone. The V call is TRBV28, the J call TRBJ2-7; 10 bases agree with TRBD2. Per germline, CDR1 MDHEN and CDR2 SYDVKM. The CDR3 covers 17 residues. V was clipped by 7 bases and J by 5 bases; unmatched bases: 17. For the CDR3, the DNA is TGTGCCAGCACATCCCAAATAGGGCTAGCGGGGGCTAACGAGCAGTACTTC. Translated: CASTSQIGLAGANEQYF.

V is TRBV4-1 and J is TRBJ2-5; 10 nucleotides align to TRBD2. This CDR3 comprises 17 residues. Germline lookup yields CDR1 MGHRA and CDR2 YSYEKL. Unmatched junction bases numbered 8, after V lost 0 bases and J lost 4 bases. CDR3 DNA sequence: TGCGCCAGCAGCCAAGATTGGAGCGGGGGGGCGGGAGAGACCCAGTACTTC. It yields the protein CASSQDWSGGAGETQYF.

V gene TRBV9 combines with J gene TRBJ1-2; tentatively, D is TRBD1 (6 bases). CDR1 and CDR2 from the germline V gene are SGDLS and YYNGEE. The CDR3 has 16 residues. V was clipped by 3 bases and J by 4 bases, with 19 bases between them. As DNA, the CDR3 is TGTGCCAGCAGCGCAGGGGCCCTCATAGGGGGCTATGGCTACACCTTC. It is translated as CASSAGALIGGYGYTF.

This chain links TRBV5-1 with TRBJ2-1; D may be TRBD1 (5 bases). CDR3 length: 15 residues. Trimming shortened V by 1 base and J by 12 bases, and 20 bases separated the two germline ends. The V gene's germline CDR1 is SGHRS and CDR2 YFSETQ. The CDR3: CASSLSLLSATGQFF. DNA for the CDR3: TGCGCCAGCAGCTTGTCCCTACTATCCGCTACAGGGCAGTTCTTC.

The chain links TRBV6-2 or TRBV6-3 to TRBJ2-5; 7 bases line up with TRBD1. CDR1 and CDR2 from the germline V gene are MNHEY and SVGEGT. CDR3 length: 16 amino acids. V shed 3 bases, J shed 0 bases, and the junction held 7 bases outside the gene matches. In nucleotides, the CDR3 is TGTGCCAGCAGTTATTCCGGGACAGAACACCAAGAGACCCAGTACTTC. It is translated as CASSYSGTEHQETQYF.